The T cell receptor beta chain under discussion was sequenced for a study of cytomegalovirus exposure and HLA in healthy donors. The primer mix had 60 Vbeta and 13 Jbeta primers. Original methodology: About 10 million of 80 million or so unique TCR beta chains were shared, per a later count. Libraries were prepared by immunoSEQ multiplex PCR; TCRdb keeps only in-frame clonotypes and omits some of them. The DNA was the basis for D and trimming; V, J and clone size are from that table. Among about 170,000 clones listed, less than 85% were seen once. A single count supports this clone. The V gene lost 6 bases and the J gene lost 2 bases, with 10 bases spanning the gap. Germline V CDR1 and CDR2: MNHEY, SVGAGI. This CDR3 contains 13 residues.

The sequencing sample was made of PBMCs. V gene TRBV6-5 combines with J gene TRBJ1-2; D gene unclear. The TCR sequence derives from a male donor in good health and CMV-seronegative. The CDR3 protein is CASRETPNYGYTF. The DNA for the CDR3 is TGTGCCAGCAGGGAGACGCCAAACTATGGCTACACCTTC.